The 14 T cell receptor beta chains given below trace back to one sample, sequenced in a study of cytomegalovirus exposure and HLA in healthy donors. Use of 60 Vbeta and 13 Jbeta primers characterized the PCR. Sequenced by immunoSEQ multiplex PCR; TCRdb stores in-frame clones only, minus some. The sample consists of some 170,000 clones, around 77% of them appearing once. The sequenced material came from PBMCs. These receptors were taken from a middle-aged woman in good health and CMV-seronegative.

The CDR3 DNA is TGCAGCGTTCAACCCGGGACAGGGTGGTATGGCTACACCTTC. Its protein is CSVQPGTGWYGYTF. V is TRBV29-1 and J is TRBJ1-2; 9 bases are a match to TRBD1. This CDR3 is built from 14 residues. Germline lookup yields CDR1 SQVTM and CDR2 ANQGSEA. V was pared by 5 bases and J by 5 bases, with 9 bases of the junction left unmatched.

J is TRBJ2-1 and V is TRBV27; 10 bases are shared with TRBD2. Germline loops: CDR1 MNHEY, CDR2 SMNVEV (reference sequence). Trimming cost V 8 bases and J 7 bases; bases outside gene matches: 11. The CDR3 is made up of 15 amino acids. Written as DNA, the CDR3 is TGTGCCAGCGGGAGAGCGGGAGGGCCATCGAATGAGCAGTTCTTC. Its protein product is CASGRAGGPSNEQFF.

The CDR3 sequence is CASSQDWRTGEKLFF. CDR3 nucleotide sequence: TGTGCCAGCAGCCAAGATTGGCGGACAGGTGAAAAACTGTTTTTT. J is TRBJ1-4 and V is TRBV4-2; 7 nucleotides agree with TRBD1. Germline-derived CDR1 and CDR2 are LGHNA and YNFKEQ. CDR3 size: 15 residues. J lost 7 bases, V lost 0 bases, and 5 bases had no gene match.

This chain uses TRBV30 with TRBJ1-5; a possible D gene is TRBD1 (6 bases). The V gene's germline CDR1 is GTSNPN and CDR2 SVGIG (reference sequence). There are 15 residues in the CDR3. V was clipped by 2 bases and J by 2 bases, with 13 bases between them. The CDR3: CAWSPGVYGNQPQHF. CDR3 sequence (DNA): TGTGCCTGGAGTCCAGGGGTTTATGGCAATCAGCCCCAGCATTTT.

The chain uses TRBV27 and TRBJ2-3; D might be TRBD1 (6 bases). Germline CDR1 reads MNHEY; CDR2 reads SMNVEV (reference sequence). Trimming cost V 6 bases and J 7 bases, with 17 bases left between them. The CDR3 runs to 14 residues. The CDR3 here is CASSAGTQGNTQYF. Written as DNA, the CDR3 is TGTGCCAGCAGCGCCGGGACCCAGGGGAATACGCAGTATTTT.

This chain joins TRBV6-1 and TRBJ1-3; D is unresolved. From germline, CDR1 is MNHNS and CDR2 SASEGT. CDR3 length: 16 residues. The V end lost 3 bases, the J end lost 0 bases, and 12 bases lay between the germline ends. The CDR3: CASSDRGRPSGNTIYF. The CDR3 DNA sequence: TGTGCCAGCAGTGATCGGGGTCGGCCCTCTGGAAACACCATATATTTT.

As to this clone: The sample has other DNA sequences that encode this CDR3 too. The V and J genes are TRBV30 and TRBJ2-7; 9 bases are shared with TRBD1. CDR3 size: 14 residues. Germline V gives CDR1 GTSNPN, CDR2 SVGIG (reference sequence). The J segment lost 2 bases and the V segment lost 0 bases, leaving 2 bases of the junction unmatched. The CDR3 region is CAWSVGTGTYEQYF. In nucleotides, the CDR3 is TGTGCCTGGAGTGTAGGGACAGGGACCTACGAGCAGTACTTC.

In its sample, this clone was seen a few times. V and J are TRBV7-9 and TRBJ1-1; the D gene is possibly TRBD1 (6 bases). Looked up from germline, CDR1 is SEHNR and CDR2 is FQNEAQ (reference sequence). The germline V and J ends were trimmed by 11 bases and 3 bases, with 22 bases remaining between them. The CDR3 covers 15 residues. The CDR3 region is CAGVETGRLDTEAFF. CDR3 in DNA: TGTGCCGGGGTAGAAACAGGGCGGTTGGACACTGAAGCTTTCTTT.

The genes are TRBV5-1 and TRBJ2-2; a weak D match, TRBD2 (5 bases). This CDR3 spans 14 amino acids. The V end was cut by 3 bases, the J end by 3 bases, with 9 bases between. Germline CDR1 reads SGHRS; CDR2 reads YFSETQ. CDR3 amino acids: CASSYQEDTGELFF. For the CDR3, the DNA is TGCGCCAGCAGCTACCAGGAGGACACCGGGGAGCTGTTTTTT.

The chain carries TRBV5-1 and TRBJ2-5; tentative D call: TRBD2 (7 bases). V was shortened by 5 bases and J by 0 bases, with 14 bases between the two germline ends. In germline, CDR1 is SGHRS, CDR2 YFSETQ. This CDR3 contains 15 residues. The CDR3 DNA sequence: TGCGCCAGCAGGGCGGGGGCTCTGTACCAAGAGACCCAGTACTTC. Translated: CASRAGALYQETQYF.

The rearrangement uses TRBV30 and TRBJ1-6; unclear D gene. The germline gives CDR1 GTSNPN, CDR2 SVGIG (reference sequence). V was pared by 3 bases and J by 8 bases, with 17 bases between. The CDR3 has 15 amino acids. Here the CDR3 reads CAWRSAGQVDSPLHF. CDR3 bases: TGTGCCTGGAGGTCGGCAGGTCAAGTCGATTCACCCCTCCACTTT. Together with reference TRBV30 and TRBJ1-6, the CDR3 gives the full variable domain: SQTIHQWPATLVQPVGSPLSLECTVEGTSNPNLYWYRQAAGRGLQLLFYSVGIGQISSEVPQNLSASRPQDRQFILSSKKLLLSDSGFYLCAWRSAGQVDSPLHFGNGTRLTVT.

The chain carries TRBV20-1 and TRBJ2-1; D is possibly TRBD2 (5 bases). The CDR3 extends over 10 amino acids. Germline V gene lookup returns CDR1 DFQATT and CDR2 SNEGSKA (reference sequence). Trimming cost V 3 bases and J 13 bases, with 10 bases left between them. This CDR3 reads CSARPSSQFF. The CDR3 region has the DNA TGCAGTGCTAGGCCTAGCTCCCAGTTCTTC.

The chain joins TRBV7-2 to TRBJ1-5; D unclear. V lost 2 bases and J 6 bases, leaving 5 bases between the germline ends. Germline CDR1 is SGHTA and CDR2 is FQGNSA. The CDR3 spans 12 residues. The chain's CDR3 is CASSLYSQPQHF. CDR3 DNA sequence: TGTGCCAGCAGCTTATACAGTCAGCCCCAGCATTTT. The full variable domain, rest sourced from reference TRBV7-2 and TRBJ1-5, is GAGVSQSPSNKVTEKGKDVELRCDPISGHTALYWYRQSLGQGLEFLIYFQGNSAPDKSGLPSDRFSAERTGGSVSTLTIQRTQQEDSAVYLCASSLYSQPQHFGDGTRLSIL.

The chain links TRBV7-3 to TRBJ2-3, with D possibly matching TRBD2 (5 bases). The CDR3 totals 17 residues. Germline V gene sequence: CDR1 SGHTA, CDR2 FQGTGA. The ends were cut back, 2 bases at V and 7 bases at J, with 22 bases in the middle. CDR3 loop: CASSLHPPGAEGYTQYF. CDR3 DNA sequence: TGTGCCAGCAGCTTACATCCCCCTGGCGCTGAGGGATATACGCAGTATTTT.